This entry describes one T cell receptor (beta chain). The antigen is unknown. The CDR3 length is 16 residues. V lost 3 bases to trimming and J lost 1 base; unmatched junction nucleotides: 6. The V gene's germline CDR1 is SGHVS and CDR2 FQNEAQ. These data are taken from a study of OX40 agonist ivuxolimab in advanced cancers. Overall study context: Patients' therapy was ivuxolimab, an antibody that acts as an agonist of OX40 (CD134). Those enrolled were 82.7% male, with a mean age of about 66 years and ages from about 20 to 85. Allowance was made for prior anti-PD-1, anti-PD-L1 or anti-CTLA-4 therapy, and roughly 40% had some. The study, taken as a whole, reports: Antigen specificity was not determined for the expanded peripheral T cells.

Sequenced by immunoSEQ multiplex PCR; TCRdb stores in-frame clones only, minus some. The sample records approximately 74,000 clones, 80% to 85% being singletons. Sequencing was performed on CD4+ or CD8+ T cells sorted from blood, taken in a trial of the OX40 agonist ivuxolimab. The chain carries TRBV7-8 and TRBJ2-5, with TRBD2 matching over 9 bases. The sequence was obtained from an adult with an advanced solid tumor such as melanoma, head and neck, liver or kidney cancer. CDR3 in amino acids: CASSFLAGRAQETQYF. For the CDR3, the DNA is TGTGCCAGCAGCTTCCTAGCGGGGAGGGCCCAAGAGACCCAGTACTTC.